This TCR beta chain came from a study of technical replicates of blood from a few donors. Data came from immunoSEQ multiplex PCR; TCRdb stores just in-frame clones and leaves some out. The table lists tens of thousands of clones, approximately 93% of them singletons. The CDR3 is 14 residues long. Unmatched junction bases numbered 11, after V lost 6 bases and J lost 7 bases. The germline V gene encodes CDR1 WSHSY and CDR2 SAAADI. The sample holds a few counts of this clone. The chain recombines TRBV10-2 with TRBJ1-1; 7 nucleotides line up with TRBD1. Sequenced: T cells isolated from PBMCs. The sequence came from a human donor in good health. The CDR3 is CASSRNAQGGEAFF. The DNA of the CDR3 is TGCGCCAGCAGCCGGAATGCTCAGGGGGGTGAAGCTTTCTTT.